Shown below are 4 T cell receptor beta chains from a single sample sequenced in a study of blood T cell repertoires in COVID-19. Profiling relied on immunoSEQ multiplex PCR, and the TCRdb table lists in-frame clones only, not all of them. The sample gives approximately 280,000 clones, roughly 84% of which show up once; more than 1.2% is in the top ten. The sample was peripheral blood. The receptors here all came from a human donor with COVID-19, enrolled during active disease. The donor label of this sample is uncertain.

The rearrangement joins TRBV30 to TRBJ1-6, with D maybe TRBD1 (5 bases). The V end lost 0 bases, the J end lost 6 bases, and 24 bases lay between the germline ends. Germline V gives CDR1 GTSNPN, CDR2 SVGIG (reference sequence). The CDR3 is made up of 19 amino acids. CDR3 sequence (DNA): TGTGCCTGGAGTGTTTACCCCGGGGACTTCTTGCGCGGTAATTCACCCCTCCACTTT. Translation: CAWSVYPGDFLRGNSPLHF.

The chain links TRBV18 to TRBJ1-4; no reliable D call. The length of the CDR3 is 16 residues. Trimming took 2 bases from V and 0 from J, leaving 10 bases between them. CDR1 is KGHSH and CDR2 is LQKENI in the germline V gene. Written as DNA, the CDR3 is TGTGCCAGCTCACCAGTGCTGAGGGCAACTAATGAAAAACTGTTTTTT. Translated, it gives CASSPVLRATNEKLFF.

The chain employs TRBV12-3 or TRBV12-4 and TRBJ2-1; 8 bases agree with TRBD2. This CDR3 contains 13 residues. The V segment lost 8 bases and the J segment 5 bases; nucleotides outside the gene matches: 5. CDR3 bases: TGTGCCAGCGCCCCGGGACTAGACAATGAGCAGTTCTTC. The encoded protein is CASAPGLDNEQFF.

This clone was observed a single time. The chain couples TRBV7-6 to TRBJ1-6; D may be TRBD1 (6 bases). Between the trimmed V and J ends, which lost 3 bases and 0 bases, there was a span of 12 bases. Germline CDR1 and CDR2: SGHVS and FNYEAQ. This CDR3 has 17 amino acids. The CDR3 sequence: CASSLGARGSYNSPLHF. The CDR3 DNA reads TGTGCCAGCAGCTTGGGGGCACGCGGCTCCTATAATTCACCCCTCCACTTT.